This TCR beta chain was sequenced during a study of blood T cell repertoires in COVID-19. Trimming took 4 bases from V and 2 from J; bases not matched to a gene: 3. Germline V gives CDR1 SGHRS, CDR2 YFSETQ. This CDR3 is 15 amino acids long. The authors' processing: Scientists estimated how many nucleated cells there were by amplifying reference gene primers. Repertoires were generated with immunoSEQ multiplex PCR, while TCRdb's copy carries only in-frame clones and drops some. V, J and clone size were drawn from that table, and D and trimming were deduced from the DNA. The table lists over 120,000 clones, roughly 79% of them singletons, with about 1.9% in the top ten.

Sequencing input: peripheral blood. This clonotype was obtained from a woman aged 55-75 years with acute or convalescent COVID-19. The gene calls are TRBV5-1 and TRBJ2-7; 13 bases are a match to TRBD2. The chain's CDR3 is CASSTGLAGAYEQYF. The CDR3, as DNA: TGCGCCAGCAGCACCGGACTAGCGGGAGCCTACGAGCAGTACTTC.